Here is one T cell receptor beta chain with its context. Per the germline V gene, CDR1 is LNHDA and CDR2 is SQIVND (reference sequence). V shed 4 bases and J 7 bases; nucleotides not matched to a gene: 7. CDR3 length: 16 amino acids. In the source study's methods: In the immunoSEQ data, sequences were junction-only and lacked quality scores, so filtering differed. Data came from immunoSEQ multiplex PCR; TCRdb stores just in-frame clones and leaves some out. V, J and clone size reflect that table, while D and trimming were determined from the DNA. Of more than 2,000,000 clones listed, more than 90% are singletons. The data belong to a study of shared clonotypes between healthy human individuals. Study-wide background: CD4 naive and memory got three plates each, CD8 naive two, CD8 memory one.

Each donor was a Caucasian adult residing in Nashville, Tennessee. Naive CD4+ cells were CD45RA-selected; the remaining cells were memory. The chain recombines TRBV19 with TRBJ1-6; TRBD1 aligns across 10 bases. The sequence was obtained from a man younger than 35 in good health. Sequenced material: naive CD4+ T cells sorted from blood. Subset in this sample: CD45RA+ positively selected. CDR3 nucleotide sequence: TGTGCCAGTAGTACGACAGGGGGCGATCTGAATTCACCCCTCCACTTT. Translation: CASSTTGGDLNSPLHF.